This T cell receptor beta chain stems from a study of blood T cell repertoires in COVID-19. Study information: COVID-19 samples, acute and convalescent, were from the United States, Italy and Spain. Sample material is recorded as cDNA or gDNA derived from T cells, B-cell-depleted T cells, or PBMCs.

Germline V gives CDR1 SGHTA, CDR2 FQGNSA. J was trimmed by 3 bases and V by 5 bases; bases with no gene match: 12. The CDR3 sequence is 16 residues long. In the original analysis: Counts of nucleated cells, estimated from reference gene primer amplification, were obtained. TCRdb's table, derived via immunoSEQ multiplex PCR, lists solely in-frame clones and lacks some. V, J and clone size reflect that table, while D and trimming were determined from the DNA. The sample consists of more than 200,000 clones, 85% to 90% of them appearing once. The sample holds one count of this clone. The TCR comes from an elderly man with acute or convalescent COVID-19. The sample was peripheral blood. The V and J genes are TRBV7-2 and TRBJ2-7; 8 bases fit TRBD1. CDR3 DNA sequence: TGTGCCAGCAGCCGCGCTGCCGGGACAGGCAACTACGAGCAGTACTTC. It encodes CASSRAAGTGNYEQYF.